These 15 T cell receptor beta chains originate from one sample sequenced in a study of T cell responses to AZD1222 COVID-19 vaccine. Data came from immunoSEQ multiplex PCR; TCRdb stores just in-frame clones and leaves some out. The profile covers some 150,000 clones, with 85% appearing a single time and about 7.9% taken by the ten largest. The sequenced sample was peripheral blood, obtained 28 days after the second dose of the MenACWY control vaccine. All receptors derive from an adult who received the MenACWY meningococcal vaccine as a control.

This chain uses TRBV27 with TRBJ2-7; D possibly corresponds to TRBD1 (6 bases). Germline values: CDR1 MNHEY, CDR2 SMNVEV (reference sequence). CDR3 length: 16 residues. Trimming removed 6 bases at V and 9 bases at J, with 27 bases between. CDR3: CASRILGGYPANAQYF. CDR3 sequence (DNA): TGTGCCAGCAGAATCCTAGGGGGTTACCCCGCCAACGCGCAGTACTTC.

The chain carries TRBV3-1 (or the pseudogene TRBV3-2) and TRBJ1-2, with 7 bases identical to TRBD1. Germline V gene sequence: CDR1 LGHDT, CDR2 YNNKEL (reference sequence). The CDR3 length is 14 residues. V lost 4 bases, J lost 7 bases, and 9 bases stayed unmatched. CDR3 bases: TGTGCCAGCAGCCCAGAAGACAGGGCCATTGGCTACACCTTC. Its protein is CASSPEDRAIGYTF.

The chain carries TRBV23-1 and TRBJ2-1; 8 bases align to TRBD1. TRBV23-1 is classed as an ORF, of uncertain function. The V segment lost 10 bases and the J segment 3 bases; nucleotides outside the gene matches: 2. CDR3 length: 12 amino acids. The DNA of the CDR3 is TGCGCCACAGGGGGCTACTACAATGAGCAGTTCTTC. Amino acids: CATGGYYNEQFF.

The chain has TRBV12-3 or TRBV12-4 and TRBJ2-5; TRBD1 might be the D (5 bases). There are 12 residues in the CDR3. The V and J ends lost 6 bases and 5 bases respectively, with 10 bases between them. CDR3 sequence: CASSQGSETQYF. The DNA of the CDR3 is TGTGCCAGCAGCCAGGGTTCCGAGACCCAGTACTTC.

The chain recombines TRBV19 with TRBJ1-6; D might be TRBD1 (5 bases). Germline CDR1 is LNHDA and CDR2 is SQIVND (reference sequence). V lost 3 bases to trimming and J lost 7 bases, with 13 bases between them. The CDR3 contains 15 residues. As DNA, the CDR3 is TGTGCCAGTAGTATGGCCGGGACCACCAATTCACCCCTCCACTTT. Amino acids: CASSMAGTTNSPLHF.

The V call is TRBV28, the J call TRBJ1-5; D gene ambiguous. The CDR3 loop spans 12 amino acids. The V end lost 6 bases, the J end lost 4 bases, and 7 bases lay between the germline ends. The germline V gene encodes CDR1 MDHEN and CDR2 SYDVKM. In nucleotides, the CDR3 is TGTGCCAGCAGAACGGGGAATCAGCCCCAGCATTTT. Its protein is CASRTGNQPQHF.

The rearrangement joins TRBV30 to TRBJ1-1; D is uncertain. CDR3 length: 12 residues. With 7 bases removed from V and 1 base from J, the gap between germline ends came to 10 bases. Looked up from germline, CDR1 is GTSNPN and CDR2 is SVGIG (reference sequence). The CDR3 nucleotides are TGTGCCTCCGGCGGCTGGAACACTGAAGCTTTCTTT. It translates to CASGGWNTEAFF.

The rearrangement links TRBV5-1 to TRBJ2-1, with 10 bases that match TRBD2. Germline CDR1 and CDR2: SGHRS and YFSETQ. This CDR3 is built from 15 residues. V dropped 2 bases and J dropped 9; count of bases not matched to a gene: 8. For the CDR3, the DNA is TGCGCCAGCAGCTTTGGGCTAGCGGGAGATGGTGAGCAGTTCTTC. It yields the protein CASSFGLAGDGEQFF.

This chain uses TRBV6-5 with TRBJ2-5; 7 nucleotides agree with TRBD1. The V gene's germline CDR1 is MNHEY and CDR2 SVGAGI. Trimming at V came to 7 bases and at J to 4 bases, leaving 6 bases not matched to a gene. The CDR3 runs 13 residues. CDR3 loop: CASMGQNVETQYF. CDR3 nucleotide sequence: TGTGCCAGCATGGGACAGAACGTAGAGACCCAGTACTTC.

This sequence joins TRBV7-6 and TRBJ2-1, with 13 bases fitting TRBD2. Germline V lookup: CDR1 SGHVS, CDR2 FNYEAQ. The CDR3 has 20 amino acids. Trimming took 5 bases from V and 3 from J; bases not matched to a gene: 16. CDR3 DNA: TGTGCCAGCAGCCAGGCCCCCTCTACTAGCGGGAGGGCCAACTACAATGAGCAGTTCTTC. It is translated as CASSQAPSTSGRANYNEQFF.

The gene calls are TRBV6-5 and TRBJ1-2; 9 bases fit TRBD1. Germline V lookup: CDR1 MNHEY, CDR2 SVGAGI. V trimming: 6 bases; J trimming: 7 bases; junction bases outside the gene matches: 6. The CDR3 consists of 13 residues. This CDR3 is CASRPDRGSGYTF. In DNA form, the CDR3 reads TGTGCCAGCAGGCCGGACAGGGGATCTGGCTACACCTTC.

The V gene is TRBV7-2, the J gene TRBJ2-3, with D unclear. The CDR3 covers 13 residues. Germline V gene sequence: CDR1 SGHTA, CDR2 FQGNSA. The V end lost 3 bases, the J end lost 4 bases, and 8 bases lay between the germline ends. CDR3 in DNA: TGTGCCAGCAGCTTTAAGTGGGCAGATACGCAGTATTTT. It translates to CASSFKWADTQYF.

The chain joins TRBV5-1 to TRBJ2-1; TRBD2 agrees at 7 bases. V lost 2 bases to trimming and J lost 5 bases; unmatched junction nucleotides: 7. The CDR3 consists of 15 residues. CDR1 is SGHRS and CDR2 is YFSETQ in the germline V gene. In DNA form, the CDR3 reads TGCGCCAGCAGCTTAATAGCGGGCTCTAACAATGAGCAGTTCTTC. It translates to CASSLIAGSNNEQFF.

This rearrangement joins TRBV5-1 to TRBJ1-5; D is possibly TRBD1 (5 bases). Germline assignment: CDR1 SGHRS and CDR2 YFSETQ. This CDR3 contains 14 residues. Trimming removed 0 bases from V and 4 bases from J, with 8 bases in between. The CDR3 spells CASSLGAGNQPQHF. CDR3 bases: TGCGCCAGCAGCTTGGGTGCAGGGAATCAGCCCCAGCATTTT.

CDR3 sequence reads: CASSSGQGDNYGYTF. CDR3 DNA: TGTGCCAGCAGTTCGGGACAGGGAGACAACTATGGCTACACCTTC. This chain links TRBV6-6 with TRBJ1-2; TRBD1 matches at 9 bases. Unmatched junction bases numbered 5, after V lost 4 bases and J lost 2 bases. The CDR3 sequence is 15 residues long. Germline V gene data show CDR1 as MNHNY and CDR2 as SVGAGI (reference sequence).